This TCR beta chain comes out of a study of molecular identifiers for immune sequencing clone quantification. The CDR3 length is 13 residues. Germline values: CDR1 MNHEY, CDR2 SVGEGT. Trimming pared 5 bases from V and 6 bases from J, leaving 13 bases between. Listed TCR primers and previously described methods were used for bulk TCR libraries. TCRdb passed the PCR reads through MiXCR, listing each CDR3 protein once. The top ten hold roughly 0.81% of the sample, which has about half a million distinct CDR3 sequences, about a fifth seen once. Study-wide results and limits: Highly expanded clones may be undercounted when identical TCR molecules share barcodes.

The sample holds many counts of this clonotype. Its target is not known. Preparation of naive CD8 libraries involved about 19,000 to 1,100,000 sorted cells and 10%, 30% or 50% RNA. The sample comprised naive CD8+ T cells from blood, with Jurkat cell RNA spiked in. Subset noted: FACS-sorted CD8+CD4-CCR7+CD45RA+ naive T cells. This sequence joins TRBV6-2 or TRBV6-3 and TRBJ1-1, with D hard to call. This clonotype originated in a human donor in good health. Some libraries in this study had Jurkat cell RNA spiked in. CDR3: CASSGDPYAEAFF. CDR3 nucleotides: TGTGCCAGCAGTGGAGACCCTTACGCTGAAGCTTTCTTT.